One T cell receptor beta chain is described in this entry. What it binds is not known. A much bigger clone sits one base away, suggesting this may be a read error. Starting material of approximately 500 ng total RNA yielded TCR beta cDNA via a constant-region primer. For TCR beta, libraries were produced by three nested multiplex PCR rounds using slightly modified ARM-PCR. Primers for the first two PCR rounds were TRBV1-TRBV30 forward primers and a C-beta reverse primer (approximately 9 cycles per round). TCRdb passed the multiplex PCR reads through MiXCR, listing each CDR3 protein once. The top ten clones hold about 6.5% of a sample with approximately 330,000 distinct CDR3 sequences, approximately 65% of them seen once. V was clipped by 11 bases and J by 0 bases, with 12 bases between them. Germline V gives CDR1 MNHNY, CDR2 SVGAGI (reference sequence). The CDR3 has 13 residues. The sample is drawn from a study of tumor-infiltrating lymphocytes in primary liver carcinoma. Study-wide results and caveats: Tumor samples exhibited a significantly greater top-250-clone fraction than blood samples (p = 0.039).

Germline DNA was also extracted, and blood RNA derived from unsorted whole blood. Before any surgery took place, approximately 4 milliliters of peripheral blood were collected. The chain couples TRBV6-6 to TRBJ2-3, with D perhaps matching TRBD1 (5 bases). Specimen: peripheral blood. The sequence derives from a man aged 40-55 years with primary liver carcinoma and hepatitis B virus infection. The CDR3 protein is CAARRQSTDTQYF. CDR3 sequence (DNA): TGTGCCGCTCGAAGACAGAGCACAGATACGCAGTATTTT.